The 20 T cell receptor beta chains below all came from one sample that was sequenced in a study of cytomegalovirus exposure and HLA in healthy donors. PCR used 60 Vbeta primers and 13 Jbeta primers. Profiled with immunoSEQ multiplex PCR; TCRdb holds only in-frame clones, not every one. The sample includes over 200,000 clones, roughly four fifths seen only once; the top ten take about 0.58%. The sequencing input was PBMCs. The receptor set was obtained from a woman aged 40 to 50 in good health and CMV-seronegative.

The genes are TRBV7-2 and TRBJ1-1; D gene unclear. Per the germline V gene, CDR1 is SGHTA and CDR2 is FQGNSA. This CDR3 contains 14 residues. V was trimmed by 1 base and J by 4 bases, leaving 10 bases between them. The CDR3 DNA reads TGTGCCAGCAGCTTAGTGGCAAGGAGCACTGAAGCTTTCTTT. Translation: CASSLVARSTEAFF.

The rearrangement links TRBV6-5 to TRBJ2-7; no definite D call. V shed 2 bases and J shed 0 bases, with 14 bases lying between them. The CDR3 length is 16 residues. The germline gives CDR1 MNHEY, CDR2 SVGAGI. The CDR3 bases are TGTGCCAGCAGTTACCGTTGGTTCGACTCCTCCTACGAGCAGTACTTC. Translated: CASSYRWFDSSYEQYF.

The chain has TRBV10-1 and TRBJ2-7, with 7 positions matching TRBD2. Germline V lookup: CDR1 WNHNN, CDR2 SYGVQD (reference sequence). This CDR3 comprises 13 residues. The V and J ends lost 2 bases and 6 bases, in that order; junction bases with no gene match: 4. This CDR3 reads CASSERGGSEQYF. The CDR3 nucleotides are TGCGCCAGCAGTGAGCGGGGAGGGTCCGAGCAGTACTTC.

J is TRBJ2-5 and V is TRBV5-6, with a possible D match to TRBD2 (6 bases). This CDR3 has 14 amino acids. The germline V gene encodes CDR1 SGHDT and CDR2 YYEEEE. The V and J ends lost 0 bases and 1 base respectively, with 7 bases between them. CDR3 bases: TGTGCCAGCAGCTTGGTGACTAGCCAAGAGACCCAGTACTTC. Translated: CASSLVTSQETQYF. Supplemented by reference TRBV5-6 and TRBJ2-5, the full variable domain reads DAGVTQSPTHLIKTRGQQVTLRCSPKSGHDTVSWYQQALGQGPQFIFQYYEEEERQRGNFPDRFSGHQFPNYSSELNVNALLLGDSALYLCASSLVTSQETQYFGPGTRLLVL.

The chain uses TRBV7-9 and TRBJ1-2; D unresolved. This CDR3 has 12 residues. From germline, CDR1 is SEHNR and CDR2 FQNEAQ (reference sequence). The V end lost 1 base, the J end lost 5 bases, and 5 bases lay between the germline ends. The CDR3 sequence: CASSLVQYGYTF. The CDR3 DNA is TGTGCCAGCAGCTTAGTTCAATATGGCTACACCTTC.

The chain combines TRBV5-8 with TRBJ1-2; 12 bases line up with TRBD1. V gave up 0 bases and J gave up 7 bases; unmatched junction bases: 7. Per germline, CDR1 SGHTS and CDR2 YDEGEE. The CDR3 runs to 16 residues. Here the CDR3 DNA reads TGTGCCAGCAGCTTGGAGTCCGGGACAGGGGGCCGTGGCTACACCTTC. This encodes CASSLESGTGGRGYTF.

The chain employs TRBV7-9 and TRBJ2-1, with D uncertain. The V end lost 4 bases, the J end lost 7 bases, and 11 bases lay between the germline ends. The CDR3 loop spans 13 amino acids. Germline V gives CDR1 SEHNR, CDR2 FQNEAQ (reference sequence). The CDR3 DNA reads TGTGCCAGCAGCTCTCTAATCGGTAATGAGCAGTTCTTC. This gives the protein CASSSLIGNEQFF.

The rearrangement uses TRBV13 and TRBJ2-3; D not certain. Trimming cost V 3 bases and J 0 bases, with 7 bases left between them. The length of the CDR3 is 14 residues. Germline CDR1 is PRHDT and CDR2 is FYEKMQ (reference sequence). CDR3 coding DNA: TGTGCCAGCAGCTTCTCCGTCAGCACAGATACGCAGTATTTT. This encodes CASSFSVSTDTQYF.

V gene TRBV7-3 combines with J gene TRBJ2-3; D is ambiguous. With 2 bases removed from V and 2 bases from J, the gap between germline ends came to 11 bases. The germline gives CDR1 SGHTA, CDR2 FQGTGA. The CDR3 contains 15 residues. Written as DNA, the CDR3 is TGTGCCAGCAGCTTACGCGGCTCCATCACAGATACGCAGTATTTT. Its translation: CASSLRGSITDTQYF.

The chain links TRBV9 to TRBJ2-7; TRBD2 might be the D (5 bases). Trimming removed 0 bases from V and 3 bases from J, with 13 bases in between. Germline CDR1 and CDR2: SGDLS and YYNGEE. The CDR3 runs 15 residues. This chain's CDR3 is CASSVGSPGIYEQYF. CDR3 DNA sequence: TGTGCCAGCAGCGTAGGGTCCCCCGGGATCTACGAGCAGTACTTC.

A single count supports this clone. CDR3 DNA: TGTGCCAGCAGCTTAGGTTGGGAAGCGGGGGGAACTGAAGCTTTCTTT. Residues: CASSLGWEAGGTEAFF. The gene calls are TRBV11-3 and TRBJ1-1; D might be TRBD1 (5 bases). Germline lookup yields CDR1 SGHNT and CDR2 YENEEA. This CDR3 region has 16 residues. The V gene lost 1 base and the J gene lost 5 bases, with 17 bases spanning the gap.

The chain has TRBV4-3 and TRBJ2-1, with D perhaps matching TRBD2 (7 bases). V lost 6 bases and J 5 bases, leaving 14 bases between the germline ends. Per the germline V gene, CDR1 is LGHNA and CDR2 is YSLEER. This CDR3 is 14 amino acids long. CDR3 coding DNA: TGCGCCAGCAGGGTGGGGGGGCCGAACAATGAGCAGTTCTTC. Its protein product is CASRVGGPNNEQFF.

The CDR3: CASSQTGNYGYTF. CDR3 sequence (DNA): TGCGCCAGCAGCCAGACAGGGAACTATGGCTACACCTTC. V and J are TRBV4-1 and TRBJ1-2, with TRBD1 identical over 7 bases. The CDR3 consists of 13 residues. V was clipped by 3 bases and J by 2 bases; unmatched bases: 0. CDR1 is MGHRA and CDR2 is YSYEKL in the germline V gene.

The chain combines TRBV7-9 with TRBJ2-7; D gene ambiguous. This CDR3 region has 15 residues. V lost 5 bases and J 6 bases, leaving 20 bases between the germline ends. Germline CDR1 is SEHNR and CDR2 is FQNEAQ (reference sequence). CDR3 DNA sequence: TGTGCCAGCAGCCCTACGACGGGTTTGGGTCGCGAGCAGTACTTC. Translated, it gives CASSPTTGLGREQYF.

The CDR3 DNA reads as TGTGCCAGCAGGACCCACGGCGGGGGTTATGGCTACACCTTC. Translated, it gives CASRTHGGGYGYTF. The V gene is TRBV28, the J gene TRBJ1-2, with a weak D call TRBD1 (5 bases). Trimming removed 6 bases from V and 5 bases from J, with 16 bases in between. This CDR3 is built from 14 residues. The germline V gene encodes CDR1 MDHEN and CDR2 SYDVKM.

The chain employs TRBV27 and TRBJ1-5, with D possibly being TRBD1 (5 bases). Trimming removed 6 bases from V and 9 bases from J, with 21 bases in between. In germline, CDR1 is MNHEY, CDR2 SMNVEV (reference sequence). The CDR3 runs to 15 residues. For the CDR3, the DNA is TGTGCCAGCAGCCCTGTAGTAGGGGTTTGGTGGCCCCAGCATTTT. Residues: CASSPVVGVWWPQHF.

The V gene is TRBV5-4, the J gene TRBJ2-2; a possible D gene is TRBD1 (6 bases). Germline V gene sequence: CDR1 SGHNT, CDR2 YYREEE (reference sequence). The germline V and J ends were trimmed by 0 bases and 4 bases, with 10 bases remaining between them. The CDR3 covers 15 residues. CDR3 in DNA: TGTGCCAGCAGCTTGGGAGGGGGACCCACCGGGGAGCTGTTTTTT. It specifies CASSLGGGPTGELFF.

In DNA form, the CDR3 reads TGCGCCAGCAGCCAAGGTAGCGGGGGGCTGGAGACCCAGTACTTC. Translation: CASSQGSGGLETQYF. The chain has TRBV4-1 and TRBJ2-5, with 10 bases lining up with TRBD2. The CDR3 has 15 amino acids. The V segment lost 1 base and the J segment 5 bases; nucleotides outside the gene matches: 4. Germline V gene data show CDR1 as MGHRA and CDR2 as YSYEKL.

The chain links TRBV4-1 to TRBJ2-1, with D perhaps TRBD2 (6 bases). V was pared by 3 bases and J by 6 bases, with 24 bases between. This CDR3 spans 18 amino acids. From germline, CDR1 is MGHRA and CDR2 YSYEKL. Here the CDR3 reads CASSQGGSTVGGFNEQFF. The CDR3 nucleotides read TGCGCCAGCAGCCAGGGAGGTTCGACGGTGGGGGGATTCAATGAGCAGTTCTTC.

The rearrangement joins TRBV19 to TRBJ2-2; 7 bases are shared with TRBD2. Per the germline V gene, CDR1 is LNHDA and CDR2 is SQIVND (reference sequence). This CDR3 is built from 12 residues. J lost 6 bases, V lost 6 bases, and 1 base had no gene match. The CDR3 nucleotides are TGTGCCAGTAGGCTAGCGGCCGGGGAGCTGTTTTTT. As protein: CASRLAAGELFF. The full variable domain, rest sourced from reference TRBV19 and TRBJ2-2, is DGGITQSPKYLFRKEGQNVTLSCEQNLNHDAMYWYRQDPGQGLRLIYYSQIVNDFQKGDIAEGYSVSREKKESFPLTVTSAQKNPTAFYLCASRLAAGELFFGEGSRLTVL.